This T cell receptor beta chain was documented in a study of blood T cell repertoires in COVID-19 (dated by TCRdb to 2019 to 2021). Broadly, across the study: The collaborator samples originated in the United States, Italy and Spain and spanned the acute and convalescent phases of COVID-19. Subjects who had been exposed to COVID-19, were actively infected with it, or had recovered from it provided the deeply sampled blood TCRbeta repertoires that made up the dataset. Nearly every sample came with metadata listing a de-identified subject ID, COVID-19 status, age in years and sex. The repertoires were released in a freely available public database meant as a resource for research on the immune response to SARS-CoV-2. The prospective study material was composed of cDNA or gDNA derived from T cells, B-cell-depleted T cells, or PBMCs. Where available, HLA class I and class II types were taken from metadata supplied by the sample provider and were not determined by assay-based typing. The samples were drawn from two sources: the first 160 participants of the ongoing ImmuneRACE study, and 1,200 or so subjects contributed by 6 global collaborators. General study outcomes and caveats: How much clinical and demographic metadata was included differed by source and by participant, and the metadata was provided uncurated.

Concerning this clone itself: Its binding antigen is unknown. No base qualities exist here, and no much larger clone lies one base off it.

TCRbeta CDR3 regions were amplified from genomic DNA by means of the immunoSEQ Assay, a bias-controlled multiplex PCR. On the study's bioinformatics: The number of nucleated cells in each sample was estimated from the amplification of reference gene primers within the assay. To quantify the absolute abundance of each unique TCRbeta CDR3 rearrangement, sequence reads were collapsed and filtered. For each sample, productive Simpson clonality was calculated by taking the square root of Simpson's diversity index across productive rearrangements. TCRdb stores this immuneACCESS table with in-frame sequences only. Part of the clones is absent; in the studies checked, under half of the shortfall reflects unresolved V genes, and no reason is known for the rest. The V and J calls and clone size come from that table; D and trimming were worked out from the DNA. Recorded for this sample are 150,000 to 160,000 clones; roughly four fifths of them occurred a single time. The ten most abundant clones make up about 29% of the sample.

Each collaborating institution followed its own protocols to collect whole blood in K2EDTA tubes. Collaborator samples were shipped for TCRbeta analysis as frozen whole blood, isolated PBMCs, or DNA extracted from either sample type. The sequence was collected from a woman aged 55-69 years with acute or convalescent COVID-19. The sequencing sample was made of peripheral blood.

The CDR3 has the sequence CASSLGTESGNTIYF. The sequence in DNA is TGCGCCAGCAGCTTGGGGACAGAATCTGGAAACACCATATATTTT. The rearranged segments are TRBV5-1 and TRBJ1-3, and the D gene may be TRBD1, 6 bases matching. The CDR3 numbers 15 residues from cysteine through phenylalanine. Kept here is only the CDR3 DNA, which spans 45 bases and is read in frame from base 1. The germline V gene supplies CDR1 SGHRS and CDR2 YFSETQ. V is pared back by 0 bases and J by 1 base, with 8 bases lying between the germline termini.